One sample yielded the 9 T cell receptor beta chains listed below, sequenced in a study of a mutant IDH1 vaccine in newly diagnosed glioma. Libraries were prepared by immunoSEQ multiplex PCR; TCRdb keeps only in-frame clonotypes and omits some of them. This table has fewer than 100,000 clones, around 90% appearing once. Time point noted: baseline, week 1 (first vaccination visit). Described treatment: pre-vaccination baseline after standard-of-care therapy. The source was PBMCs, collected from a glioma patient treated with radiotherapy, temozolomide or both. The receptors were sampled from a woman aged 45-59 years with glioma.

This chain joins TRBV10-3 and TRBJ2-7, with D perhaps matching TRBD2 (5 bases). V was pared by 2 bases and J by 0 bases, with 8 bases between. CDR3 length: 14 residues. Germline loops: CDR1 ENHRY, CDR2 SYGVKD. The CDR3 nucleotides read TGTGCCATCAGTGAGGAGGGATCCTCCTACGAGCAGTACTTC. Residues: CAISEEGSSYEQYF.

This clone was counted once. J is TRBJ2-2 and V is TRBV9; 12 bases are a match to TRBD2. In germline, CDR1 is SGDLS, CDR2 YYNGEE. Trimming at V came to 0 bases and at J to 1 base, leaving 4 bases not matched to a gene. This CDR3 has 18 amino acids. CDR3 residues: CASSVGGTSGLNTGELFF. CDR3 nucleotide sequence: TGTGCCAGCAGCGTAGGCGGGACTAGCGGGTTGAACACCGGGGAGCTGTTTTTT.

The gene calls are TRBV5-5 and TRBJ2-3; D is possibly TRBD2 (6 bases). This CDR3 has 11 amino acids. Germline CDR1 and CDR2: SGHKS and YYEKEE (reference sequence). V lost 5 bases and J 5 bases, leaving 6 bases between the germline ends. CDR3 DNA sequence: TGTGCCAGCAGGGGGGGAGATACGCAGTATTTT. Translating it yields CASRGGDTQYF.

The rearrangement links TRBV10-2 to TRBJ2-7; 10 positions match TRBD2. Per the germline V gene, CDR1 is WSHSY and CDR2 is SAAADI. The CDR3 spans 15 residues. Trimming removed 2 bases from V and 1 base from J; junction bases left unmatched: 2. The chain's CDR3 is CASSEPTSGSYEQYF. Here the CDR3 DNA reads TGCGCCAGCAGTGAGCCGACTAGCGGGTCCTACGAGCAGTACTTC.

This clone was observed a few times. The chain's CDR3 is CASSGEGPTYEQYF. The CDR3 DNA reads as TGTGCCAGCAGTGGCGAGGGCCCTACCTACGAGCAGTACTTC. The rearrangement joins TRBV6-1 to TRBJ2-7, with D perhaps matching TRBD2 (5 bases). With 4 bases removed from V and 2 bases from J, the gap between germline ends came to 12 bases. The germline V gene encodes CDR1 MNHNS and CDR2 SASEGT. CDR3 length equals 14 residues.

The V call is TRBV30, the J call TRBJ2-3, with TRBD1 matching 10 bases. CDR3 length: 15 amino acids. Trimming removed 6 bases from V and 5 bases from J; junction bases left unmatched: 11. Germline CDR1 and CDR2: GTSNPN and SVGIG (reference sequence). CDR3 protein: CACTQTGGWGDTQYF. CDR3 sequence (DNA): TGTGCCTGCACCCAGACAGGGGGCTGGGGAGATACGCAGTATTTT.

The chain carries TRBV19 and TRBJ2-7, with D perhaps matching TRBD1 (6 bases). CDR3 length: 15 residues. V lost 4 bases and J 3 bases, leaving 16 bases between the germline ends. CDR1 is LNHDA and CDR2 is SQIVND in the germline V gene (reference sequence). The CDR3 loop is CASSTPQGTHYEQYF. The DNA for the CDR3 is TGTGCCAGTAGTACACCACAGGGAACCCACTACGAGCAGTACTTC.

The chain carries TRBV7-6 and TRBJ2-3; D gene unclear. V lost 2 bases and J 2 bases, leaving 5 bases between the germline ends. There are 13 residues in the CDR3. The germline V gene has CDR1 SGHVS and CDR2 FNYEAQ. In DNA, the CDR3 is TGTGCCAGCAGCTTAACGAACACAGATACGCAGTATTTT. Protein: CASSLTNTDTQYF.

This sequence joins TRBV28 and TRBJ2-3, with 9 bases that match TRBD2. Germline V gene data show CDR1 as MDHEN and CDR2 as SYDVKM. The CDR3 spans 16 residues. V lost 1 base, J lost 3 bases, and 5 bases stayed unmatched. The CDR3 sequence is CASSLSGGRGTDTQYF. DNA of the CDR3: TGTGCCAGCAGTTTATCAGGCGGGAGGGGGACAGATACGCAGTATTTT.